These 10 T cell receptor beta chains share one sample of origin, sequenced in a study of cytomegalovirus exposure and HLA in healthy donors. PCR involved 60 Vbeta and 13 Jbeta primers. TCRdb keeps only in-frame clones here, not all; method: immunoSEQ multiplex PCR. The sample includes around 130,000 clones, 65% to 80% seen only once; the top ten take just under 3%. Sequenced input: PBMCs. The receptors shown here come from a woman in her forties in good health and CMV-seropositive.

This rearrangement joins TRBV18 to TRBJ2-5; 10 bases fit TRBD1. The CDR3 is 14 amino acids. V was pared by 2 bases and J by 4 bases, with 1 base of the junction left unmatched. Germline loops: CDR1 KGHSH, CDR2 LQKENI. CDR3 region: CASSPGQGVETQYF. The CDR3 coding sequence is TGTGCCAGCTCACCAGGACAGGGGGTAGAGACCCAGTACTTC.

This sequence joins TRBV4-3 and TRBJ1-1; no clear D. CDR3 length: 14 amino acids. CDR1 is LGHNA, CDR2 YSLEER, per germline. V lost 3 bases and J 5 bases, leaving 13 bases between the germline ends. For the CDR3, the DNA is TGCGCCAGCAGCCATCTCAATCCGGGTACTGAAGCTTTCTTT. It encodes CASSHLNPGTEAFF.

The V call is TRBV19, the J call TRBJ2-3, with a weak D call TRBD2 (5 bases). The CDR3 has 14 amino acids. The V gene's germline CDR1 is LNHDA and CDR2 SQIVND (reference sequence). V gave up 1 base and J gave up 2 bases, with 7 bases separating them. The CDR3 nucleotides are TGTGCCAGTAGTATAGGCGGGTTCACAGATACGCAGTATTTT. It encodes CASSIGGFTDTQYF.

The chain couples TRBV6-5 to TRBJ1-4; 11 nucleotides align to TRBD1. Germline V gene lookup returns CDR1 MNHEY and CDR2 SVGAGI. V lost 5 bases to trimming and J lost 7 bases; unmatched junction nucleotides: 3. The length of the CDR3 is 14 residues. The CDR3 reads CASSIGQGAEKLFF. The CDR3 DNA sequence: TGTGCCAGCAGTATCGGACAGGGGGCTGAAAAACTGTTTTTT.

The rearrangement uses TRBV4-1 and TRBJ1-2, with 12 bases aligning to TRBD1. Germline CDR1 is MGHRA and CDR2 is YSYEKL. The CDR3 is 17 residues long. V lost 3 bases to trimming and J lost 4 bases; unmatched junction nucleotides: 9. The CDR3 here is CASSQWAGTGGVYGYTF. The CDR3 DNA reads as TGCGCCAGCAGCCAGTGGGCCGGGACAGGGGGCGTCTATGGCTACACCTTC.

The DNA for the CDR3 is TGTGCCAGCAGGATTGTGACAGGGGGTGAAAAACTGTTTTTT. Translation gives CASRIVTGGEKLFF. This chain uses TRBV28 with TRBJ1-4; 9 bases are shared with TRBD1. Germline values: CDR1 MDHEN, CDR2 SYDVKM. This CDR3 has 14 amino acids. J was trimmed by 7 bases and V by 6 bases; bases with no gene match: 6.

CDR3: CASSLGTAEAFF. For the CDR3, the DNA is TGTGCCAGCAGCTTAGGGACAGCTGAAGCTTTCTTT. The V call is TRBV7-9, the J call TRBJ1-1; a possible D gene is TRBD1 (6 bases). V was cut by 1 base and J by 6 bases, with 6 bases left in between. CDR1 is SEHNR and CDR2 is FQNEAQ in the germline V gene (reference sequence). The CDR3 has 12 amino acids.

The chain joins TRBV28 to TRBJ2-5, with TRBD1 identical over 7 bases. The CDR3 is 12 residues long. In germline, CDR1 is MDHEN, CDR2 SYDVKM. Unmatched junction bases numbered 3, after V lost 4 bases and J lost 7 bases. The CDR3 sequence is CASSSTGVTQYF. CDR3 DNA sequence: TGTGCCAGCAGTTCTACAGGGGTGACCCAGTACTTC.

The V call is TRBV4-2, the J call TRBJ2-2; D is perhaps TRBD1 (5 bases). The CDR3 extends over 15 amino acids. V was clipped by 1 base and J by 4 bases, with 10 bases between them. The V gene's germline CDR1 is LGHNA and CDR2 YNFKEQ. CDR3 sequence reads: CASSQGGQGTGELFF. CDR3 nucleotide sequence: TGTGCCAGCAGCCAAGGGGGTCAGGGCACCGGGGAGCTGTTTTTT.

The chain recombines TRBV14 with TRBJ1-1, with a weak D call TRBD1 (5 bases). Germline CDR1 is SGHDN and CDR2 is FVKESK. V lost 1 base and J lost 6, with 15 bases in between. The CDR3 is 15 amino acids. The chain's CDR3 is CASSQASGGTAEAFF. DNA of the CDR3: TGTGCCAGCAGCCAAGCTTCAGGAGGGACGGCTGAAGCTTTCTTT.